This T cell receptor beta chain was captured in a study of prognosis after radiotherapy for stage I lung cancer. Trimming pared 6 bases from V and 6 bases from J, leaving 12 bases between. The CDR3 is 14 amino acids. The germline CDR1 and CDR2 sequences are MNHNS and SASEGT. With two-round multiplex PCR, TCR beta CDR3 sequences were amplified from genomic DNA. During first-round PCR, primers specific to each TRBV and TRBJ gene were used. TCRdb analysed the multiplex PCR reads with MiXCR anew, one entry per CDR3 protein. The table has around 59,000 distinct CDR3 sequences, approximately 26% seen once; the top ten hold 7.5%. There are many counts of this clonotype.

The chain links TRBV6-1 to TRBJ1-6; D call uncertain. This receptor was identified in a donor at least 50 years old with non-small cell lung cancer. Sequencing was performed on PBMCs, taken before or after stereotactic body radiation therapy (not recorded which). The CDR3 nucleotides read TGTGCCAGCAGATCTGATAACGGTAATTCACCCCTCCACTTT. Encoded protein: CASRSDNGNSPLHF.